The clone carrying this TCR beta chain is categorized as medium-sized. The antigen is undetermined. This beta chain is an unintended read in a library built for alpha chains; its size means little. Documented time point: sample taken at primary tumor resection. Untreated early-stage non-small cell lung cancer patients, 65 to 90 in total, were the donors. Whole RNA obtained from tumor, nontumor lung or frozen PBMC underwent sequencing without sorting. TCRdb called the 5' RACE reads again in MiXCR, with one record for every CDR3 protein. There are approximately 800 distinct CDR3 sequences in the sample; roughly 9.1% occur only once, and about 30% lies in the top ten. The CDR3 is 14 amino acids. Per germline, CDR1 SGHDN and CDR2 FVKESK. The junction had 2 bases not matched to a gene; V was cut back by 2 bases and J by 2 bases. The sample belongs to a study of spatial heterogeneity in lung cancer. Study-level background: Tumor-region counts of TCR transcripts tracked strongly with a T cell module score from matched bulk RNA-seq.

Study-level findings and limits: Mutation counts in tumors were tracked by counts of expanded intratumoral alpha and beta TCRs.

This chain connects TRBV14 to TRBJ2-5; 7 bases agree with TRBD2. Sample: lung tumor tissue, taken at surgery. The clonotype was recovered from a male donor with early-stage non-small cell lung cancer. CDR3 DNA sequence: TGTGCCAGCAGCCAATCTAGCGGACAAGAGACCCAGTACTTC. Encoded protein: CASSQSSGQETQYF.